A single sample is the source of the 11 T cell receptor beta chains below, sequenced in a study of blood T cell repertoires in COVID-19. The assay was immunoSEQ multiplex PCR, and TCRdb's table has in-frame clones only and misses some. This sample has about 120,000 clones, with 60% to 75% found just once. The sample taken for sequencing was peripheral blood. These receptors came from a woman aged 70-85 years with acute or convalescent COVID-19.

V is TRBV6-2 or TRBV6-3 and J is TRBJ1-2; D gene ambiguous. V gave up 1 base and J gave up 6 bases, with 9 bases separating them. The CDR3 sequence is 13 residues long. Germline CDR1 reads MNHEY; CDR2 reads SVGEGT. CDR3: CASSYLTGNGYTF. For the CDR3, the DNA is TGTGCCAGCAGTTACTTGACGGGTAATGGCTACACCTTC.

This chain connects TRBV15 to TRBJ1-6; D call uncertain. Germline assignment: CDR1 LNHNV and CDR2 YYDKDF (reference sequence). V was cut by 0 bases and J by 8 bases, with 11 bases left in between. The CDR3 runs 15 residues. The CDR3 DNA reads TGTGCCACCAGCAGAGATCAGGCCTTAGATTCACCCCTCCACTTT. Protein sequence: CATSRDQALDSPLHF.

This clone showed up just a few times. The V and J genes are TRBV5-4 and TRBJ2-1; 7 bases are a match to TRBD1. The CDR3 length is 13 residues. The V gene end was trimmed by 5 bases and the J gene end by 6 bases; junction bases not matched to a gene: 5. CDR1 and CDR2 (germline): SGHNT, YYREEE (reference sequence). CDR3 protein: CASSQTGLNEQFF. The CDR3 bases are TGTGCCAGCAGTCAGACAGGGCTCAATGAGCAGTTCTTC.

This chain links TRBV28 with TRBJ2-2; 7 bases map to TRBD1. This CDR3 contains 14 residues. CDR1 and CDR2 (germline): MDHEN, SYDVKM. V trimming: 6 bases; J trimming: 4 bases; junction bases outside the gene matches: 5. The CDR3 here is CASRRQGSTGELFF. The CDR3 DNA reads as TGTGCCAGCAGGCGACAGGGTAGCACCGGGGAGCTGTTTTTT.

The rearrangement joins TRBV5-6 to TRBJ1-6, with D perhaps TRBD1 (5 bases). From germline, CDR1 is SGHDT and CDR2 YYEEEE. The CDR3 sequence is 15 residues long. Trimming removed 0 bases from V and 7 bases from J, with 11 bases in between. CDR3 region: CASSLVSGGNSPLHF. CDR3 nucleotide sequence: TGTGCCAGCAGCTTGGTTTCGGGGGGGAATTCACCCCTCCACTTT.

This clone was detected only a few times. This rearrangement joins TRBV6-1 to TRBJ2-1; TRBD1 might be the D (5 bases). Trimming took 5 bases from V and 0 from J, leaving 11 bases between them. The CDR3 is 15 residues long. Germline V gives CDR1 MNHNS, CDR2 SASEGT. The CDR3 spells CASSLGAPSYNEQFF. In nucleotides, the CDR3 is TGTGCCAGCAGTCTTGGGGCCCCCTCCTACAATGAGCAGTTCTTC.

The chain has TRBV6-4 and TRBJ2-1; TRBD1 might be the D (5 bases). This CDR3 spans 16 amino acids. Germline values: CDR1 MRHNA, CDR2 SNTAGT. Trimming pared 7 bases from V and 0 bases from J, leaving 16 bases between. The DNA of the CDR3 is TGTGCCAGCACTGATCCAAGGGGAAACTCCTACAATGAGCAGTTCTTC. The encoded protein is CASTDPRGNSYNEQFF.

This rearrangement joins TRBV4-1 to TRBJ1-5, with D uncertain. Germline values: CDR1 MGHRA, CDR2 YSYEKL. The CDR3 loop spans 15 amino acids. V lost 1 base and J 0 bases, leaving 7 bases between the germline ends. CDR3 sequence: CASSQATPSNQPQHF. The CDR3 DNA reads TGCGCCAGCAGCCAAGCGACTCCTAGCAATCAGCCCCAGCATTTT.

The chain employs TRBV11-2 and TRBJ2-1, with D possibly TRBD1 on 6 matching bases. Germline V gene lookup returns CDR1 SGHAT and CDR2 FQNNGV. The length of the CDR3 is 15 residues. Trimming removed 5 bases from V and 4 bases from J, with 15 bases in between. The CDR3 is CASSPLGTLYNEQFF. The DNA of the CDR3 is TGTGCCAGCAGCCCCCTGGGGACACTGTACAATGAGCAGTTCTTC.

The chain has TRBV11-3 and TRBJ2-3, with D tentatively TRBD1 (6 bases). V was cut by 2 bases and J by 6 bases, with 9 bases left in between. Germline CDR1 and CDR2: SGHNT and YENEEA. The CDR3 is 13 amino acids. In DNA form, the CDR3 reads TGTGCCAGCAGCTTAATAAGGGGGGATACGCAGTATTTT. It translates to CASSLIRGDTQYF.

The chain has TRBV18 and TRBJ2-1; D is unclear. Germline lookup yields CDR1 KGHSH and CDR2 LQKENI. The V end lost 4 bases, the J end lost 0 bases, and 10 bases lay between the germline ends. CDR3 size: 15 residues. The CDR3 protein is CASSLSRSSYNEQFF. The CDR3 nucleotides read TGTGCCAGCTCACTATCTAGGAGCTCCTACAATGAGCAGTTCTTC.